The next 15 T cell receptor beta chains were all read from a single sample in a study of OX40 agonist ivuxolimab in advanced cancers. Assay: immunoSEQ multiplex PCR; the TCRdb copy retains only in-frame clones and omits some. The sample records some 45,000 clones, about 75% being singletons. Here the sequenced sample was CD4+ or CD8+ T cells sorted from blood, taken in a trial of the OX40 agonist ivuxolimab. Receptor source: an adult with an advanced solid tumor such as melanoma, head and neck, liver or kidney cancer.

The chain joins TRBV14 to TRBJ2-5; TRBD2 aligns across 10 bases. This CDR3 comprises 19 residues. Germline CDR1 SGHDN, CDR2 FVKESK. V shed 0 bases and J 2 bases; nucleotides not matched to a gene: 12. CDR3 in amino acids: CASSQDAASGRTRQETQYF. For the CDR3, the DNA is TGTGCCAGCAGCCAAGATGCGGCTAGCGGGAGAACCCGACAAGAGACCCAGTACTTC.

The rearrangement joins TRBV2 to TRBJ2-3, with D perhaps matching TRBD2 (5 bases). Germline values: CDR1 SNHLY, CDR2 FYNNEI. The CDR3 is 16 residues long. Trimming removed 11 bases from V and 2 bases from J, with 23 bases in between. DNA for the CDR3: TGTGCCGCTACCGCGGAGCGGACGCTATACACAGATACGCAGTATTTT. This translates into CAATAERTLYTDTQYF.

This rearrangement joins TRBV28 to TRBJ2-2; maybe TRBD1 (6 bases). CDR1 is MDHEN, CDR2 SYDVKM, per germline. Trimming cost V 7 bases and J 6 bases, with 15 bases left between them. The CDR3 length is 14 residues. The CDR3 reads CASISGVGAGELFF. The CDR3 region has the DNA TGTGCCAGCATTTCAGGGGTAGGGGCCGGGGAGCTGTTTTTT.

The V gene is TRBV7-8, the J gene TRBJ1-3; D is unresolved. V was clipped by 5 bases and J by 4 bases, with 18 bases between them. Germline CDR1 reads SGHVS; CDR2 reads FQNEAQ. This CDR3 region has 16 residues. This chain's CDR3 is CASSQVIGRAGNTIYF. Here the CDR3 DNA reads TGTGCCAGCAGCCAAGTAATTGGGAGGGCCGGAAACACCATATATTTT.

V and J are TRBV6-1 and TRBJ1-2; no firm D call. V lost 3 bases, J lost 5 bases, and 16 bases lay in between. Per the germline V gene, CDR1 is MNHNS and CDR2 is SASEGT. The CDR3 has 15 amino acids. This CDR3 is CASSEDFSLWYGYTF. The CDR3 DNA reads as TGTGCCAGCAGTGAGGATTTTTCTCTTTGGTATGGCTACACCTTC.

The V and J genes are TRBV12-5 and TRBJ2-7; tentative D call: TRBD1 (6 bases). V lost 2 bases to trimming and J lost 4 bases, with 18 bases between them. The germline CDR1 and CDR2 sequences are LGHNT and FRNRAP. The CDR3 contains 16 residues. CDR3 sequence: CASGLLTTGQTYEQYF. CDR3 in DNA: TGTGCTAGTGGTTTGCTAACCACGGGACAAACTTACGAGCAGTACTTC.

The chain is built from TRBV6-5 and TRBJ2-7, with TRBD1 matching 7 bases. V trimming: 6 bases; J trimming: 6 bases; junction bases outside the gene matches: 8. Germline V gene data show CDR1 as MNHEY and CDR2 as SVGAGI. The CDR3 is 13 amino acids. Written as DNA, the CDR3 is TGTGCCAGCAGCCCGACAGGGATCGGCGAGCAGTACTTC. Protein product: CASSPTGIGEQYF.

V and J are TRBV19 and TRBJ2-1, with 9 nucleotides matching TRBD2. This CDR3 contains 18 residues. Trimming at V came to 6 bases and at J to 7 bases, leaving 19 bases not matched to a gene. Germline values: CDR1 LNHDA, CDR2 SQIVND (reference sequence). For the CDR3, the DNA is TGTGCCAGTAGCCCCCGGAGGATAGCGGGGGCCCCATGGAATGAGCAGTTCTTC. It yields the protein CASSPRRIAGAPWNEQFF.

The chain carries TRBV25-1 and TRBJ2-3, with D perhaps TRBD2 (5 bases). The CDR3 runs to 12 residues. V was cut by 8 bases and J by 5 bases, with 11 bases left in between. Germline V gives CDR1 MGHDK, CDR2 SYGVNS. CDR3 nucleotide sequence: TGTGCCAGCCGTCATGAGGGAGATACGCAGTATTTT. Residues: CASRHEGDTQYF.

CDR3 sequence: CASSVLGNPYEQYF. CDR3 DNA: TGTGCCAGCAGTGTTTTAGGGAATCCCTACGAGCAGTACTTC. This chain connects TRBV25-1 to TRBJ2-7; D unresolved. Deletions cut 4 bases from V and 2 bases from J, with 12 bases between. Germline V gene lookup returns CDR1 MGHDK and CDR2 SYGVNS. The CDR3 contains 14 residues.

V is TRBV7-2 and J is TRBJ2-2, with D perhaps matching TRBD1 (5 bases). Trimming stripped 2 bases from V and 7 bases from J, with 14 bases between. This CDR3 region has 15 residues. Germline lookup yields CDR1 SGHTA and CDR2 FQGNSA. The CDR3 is CASSLSGAQGGELFF. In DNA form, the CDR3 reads TGTGCCAGCAGCTTAAGTGGGGCCCAGGGCGGGGAGCTGTTTTTT.

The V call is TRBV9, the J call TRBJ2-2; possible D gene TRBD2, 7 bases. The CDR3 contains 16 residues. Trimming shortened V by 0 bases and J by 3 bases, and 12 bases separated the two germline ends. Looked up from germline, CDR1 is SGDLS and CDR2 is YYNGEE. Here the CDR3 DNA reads TGTGCCAGCAGCGTAGATGGGAGGGGGGACACCGGGGAGCTGTTTTTT. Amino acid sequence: CASSVDGRGDTGELFF.

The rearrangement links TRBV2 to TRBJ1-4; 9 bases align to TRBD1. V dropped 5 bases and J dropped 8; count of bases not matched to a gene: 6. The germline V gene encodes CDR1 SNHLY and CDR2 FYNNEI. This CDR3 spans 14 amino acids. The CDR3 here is CASSLTGGMEKLFF. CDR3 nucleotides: TGTGCCAGCAGTTTGACAGGGGGGATGGAAAAACTGTTTTTT.

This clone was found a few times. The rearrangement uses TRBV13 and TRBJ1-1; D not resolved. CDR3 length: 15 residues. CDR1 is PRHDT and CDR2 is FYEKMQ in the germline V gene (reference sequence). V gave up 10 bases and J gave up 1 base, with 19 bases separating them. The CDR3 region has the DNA TGTGCCACCCAAATCCTCGGCGGAAAGAACACTGAAGCTTTCTTT. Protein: CATQILGGKNTEAFF.

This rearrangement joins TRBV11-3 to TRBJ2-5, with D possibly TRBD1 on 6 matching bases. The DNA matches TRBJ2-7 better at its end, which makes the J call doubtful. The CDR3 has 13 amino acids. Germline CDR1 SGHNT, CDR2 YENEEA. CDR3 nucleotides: TGTGCCAGCAGCCCGGGACACCTCTACGAGCAGTACTTC. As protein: CASSPGHLYEQYF.